The rows below give T cell receptor beta chains drawn from one sample of a study of OX40 agonist ivuxolimab in advanced cancers. The assay was immunoSEQ multiplex PCR, and TCRdb's table has in-frame clones only and misses some. The profile shows tens of thousands of clones, about 91% of them singletons. The source was CD4+ or CD8+ T cells sorted from blood, collected in a trial of the OX40 agonist ivuxolimab. The receptors originated from an adult with an advanced solid tumor such as melanoma, head and neck, liver or kidney cancer. CDR3s include the opening cysteine and the closing phenylalanine or tryptophan. The D gene is left open where the match is weak. Not all rows give a size; the values are once, few, many and, for expanded clones, a class.

d_call: .
clone_size: .
j_call: TRBJ2-6
v_call: TRBV9
cdr3_nt: TGTGCCAGCAGCGCCCAGGCGCTAGCCTCTGGGGCCAACGTCCTGACTTTC
cdr3_aa: CASSAQALASGANVLTF

d_call: .
clone_size: .
j_call: TRBJ1-5
v_call: TRBV27
cdr3_nt: TGTGCCAGCAGCCAGCCAAGGGCCGAGACAGACCCCAATCAGCCCCAGCATTTT
cdr3_aa: CASSQPRAETDPNQPQHF

d_call: .
clone_size: .
j_call: TRBJ2-1
v_call: TRBV1
cdr3_nt: TGCACCAGCAGCCCCCGATGCGTAGGGTGGGCCTACAATGAGCAGTTCTTC
cdr3_aa: CTSSPRCVGWAYNEQFF

d_call: TRBD1
clone_size: once
j_call: TRBJ2-7
v_call: TRBV18
cdr3_nt: TGTGCCAGCTCGGGACAGGGGGACACGTACGAGCAGTACTTC
cdr3_aa: CASSGQGDTYEQYF

d_call: .
clone_size: .
j_call: TRBJ2-1
v_call: TRBV20-1
cdr3_nt: TGCAGTGCCGCACTGGCTGATAGGCAGTTCTTC
cdr3_aa: CSAALADRQFF

d_call: .
clone_size: .
j_call: TRBJ2-3
v_call: TRBV28
cdr3_nt: TGTGCCAGCAGCCAAATACAGGGAGGAGATACGCAGTATTTT
cdr3_aa: CASSQIQGGDTQYF

d_call: .
clone_size: .
j_call: TRBJ2-1
v_call: TRBV6-6
cdr3_nt: TGTGCCAGCAGCGCAGGGTCCTACAATGAGCAGTTCTTC
cdr3_aa: CASSAGSYNEQFF

d_call: TRBD1
clone_size: .
j_call: TRBJ1-1
v_call: TRBV28
cdr3_nt: TGTGCCAGTGCCCGGACAGGGCGGGCTGAAGCTTTCTTT
cdr3_aa: CASARTGRAEAFF

d_call: .
clone_size: .
j_call: TRBJ2-7
v_call: TRBV6-5
cdr3_nt: TGTGCCAGCAGTTTTGGACAGACAAGAAGCTCCTACGAGCAGTACTTC
cdr3_aa: CASSFGQTRSSYEQYF

d_call: TRBD1
clone_size: .
j_call: TRBJ2-3
v_call: TRBV25-1
cdr3_nt: TGTGCCAGCAGCGATGACAGGGGCGCAGATACGCAGTATTTT
cdr3_aa: CASSDDRGADTQYF

d_call: .
clone_size: .
j_call: TRBJ2-3
v_call: TRBV28
cdr3_nt: TGTGCCAGCAGTTTAGATTACTCGGCAGGTCTTTCCACAGATACGCAGTATTTT
cdr3_aa: CASSLDYSAGLSTDTQYF

d_call: TRBD1
clone_size: .
j_call: TRBJ1-1
v_call: TRBV10-3
cdr3_nt: TGTGCCATCAGTGAGAGGCAGGGGGCGAACACTGAAGCTTTCTTT
cdr3_aa: CAISERQGANTEAFF

d_call: .
clone_size: .
j_call: TRBJ1-2
v_call: TRBV19
cdr3_nt: TGTGCCAGTAGTATGACAGCTAACTATGGCTACACCTTC
cdr3_aa: CASSMTANYGYTF

d_call: TRBD2
clone_size: .
j_call: TRBJ2-7
v_call: TRBV7-9
cdr3_nt: TGTGCCAGCAGCCCCCACGGGACTAGCGGCTACGAGCAGTACTTC
cdr3_aa: CASSPHGTSGYEQYF

d_call: .
clone_size: .
j_call: TRBJ1-2
v_call: TRBV6-5
cdr3_nt: TGTGCCAGCAGCCTTTCCGGGACGGGAGCCTATGGCTACACCTTC
cdr3_aa: CASSLSGTGAYGYTF

d_call: .
clone_size: .
j_call: TRBJ2-3
v_call: TRBV5-1
cdr3_nt: TGCGCCAGCAGCTTGGCTATCGACCGGACAGATACGCAGTATTTT
cdr3_aa: CASSLAIDRTDTQYF

d_call: TRBD1
clone_size: .
j_call: TRBJ2-7
v_call: TRBV6-1
cdr3_nt: TGTGCCAGCAGGGACAACAGGGGCCCCACCTACGAGCAGTACTTC
cdr3_aa: CASRDNRGPTYEQYF

d_call: .
clone_size: .
j_call: TRBJ2-2
v_call: TRBV11-3
cdr3_nt: TGTGCCAGCAGCTTACAGGCGAACACCGGGGAGCTGTTTTTT
cdr3_aa: CASSLQANTGELFF

d_call: .
clone_size: .
j_call: TRBJ2-7
v_call: TRBV4-3
cdr3_nt: TGCGCCAGCAGCGCATGGAGATTCGGGGAGCAGTACTTC
cdr3_aa: CASSAWRFGEQYF

d_call: .
clone_size: .
j_call: TRBJ1-1
v_call: TRBV5-1
cdr3_nt: TGCGCCAGCAGCTTGATGGGGCTGAACACTGAAGCTTTCTTT
cdr3_aa: CASSLMGLNTEAFF

d_call: .
clone_size: .
j_call: TRBJ1-5
v_call: TRBV4-3
cdr3_nt: TGCGCCAGCAGCCAAGATCAATCTCAGCCCCAGCATTTT
cdr3_aa: CASSQDQSQPQHF

d_call: .
clone_size: .
j_call: TRBJ1-3
v_call: TRBV7-2
cdr3_nt: TGTGCCAGCAGCCAAAGCAACCCAGGGGTCGGAAACACCATATATTTT
cdr3_aa: CASSQSNPGVGNTIYF

d_call: .
clone_size: .
j_call: TRBJ2-3
v_call: TRBV30
cdr3_nt: TGTGCCTGGAGGAGGGGGGGGAGGGCACCCACAGATACGCAGTATTTT
cdr3_aa: CAWRRGGRAPTDTQYF

d_call: TRBD1
clone_size: .
j_call: TRBJ2-7
v_call: TRBV10-3
cdr3_nt: TGTGCCATCATGGACAGGGCCCACTACGAGCAGTACTTC
cdr3_aa: CAIMDRAHYEQYF

d_call: .
clone_size: .
j_call: TRBJ1-1
v_call: TRBV6-6
cdr3_nt: TGTGCCAGCAAGGTAGGTGGAAGCACTGAAGCTTTCTTT
cdr3_aa: CASKVGGSTEAFF

d_call: .
clone_size: once
j_call: TRBJ2-1
v_call: TRBV9
cdr3_nt: TGTGCCAGCAGCCCCGGGCAGGGTGAGCAGTTCTTC
cdr3_aa: CASSPGQGEQFF

d_call: TRBD1
clone_size: .
j_call: TRBJ1-5
v_call: TRBV19
cdr3_nt: TGTGCCAGTAGTAGGCGTGATGGACAGGGGAGGCAGCCCCAGCATTTT
cdr3_aa: CASSRRDGQGRQPQHF